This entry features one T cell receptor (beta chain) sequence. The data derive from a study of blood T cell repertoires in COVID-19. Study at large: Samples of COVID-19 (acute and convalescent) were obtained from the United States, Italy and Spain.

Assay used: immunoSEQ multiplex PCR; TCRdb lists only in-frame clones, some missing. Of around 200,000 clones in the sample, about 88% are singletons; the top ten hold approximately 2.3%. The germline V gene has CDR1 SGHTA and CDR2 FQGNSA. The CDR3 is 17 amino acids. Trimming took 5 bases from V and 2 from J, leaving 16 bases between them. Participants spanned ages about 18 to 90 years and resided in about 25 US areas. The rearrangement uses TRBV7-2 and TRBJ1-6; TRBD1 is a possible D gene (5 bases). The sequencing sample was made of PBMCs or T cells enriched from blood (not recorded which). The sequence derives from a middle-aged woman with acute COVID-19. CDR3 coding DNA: TGTGCCAGCAGCCCCAGCGGCAGGGAGGCCTATAATTCACCCCTCCACTTT. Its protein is CASSPSGREAYNSPLHF. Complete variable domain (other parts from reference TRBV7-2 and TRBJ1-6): GAGVSQSPSNKVTEKGKDVELRCDPISGHTALYWYRQSLGQGLEFLIYFQGNSAPDKSGLPSDRFSAERTGGSVSTLTIQRTQQEDSAVYLCASSPSGREAYNSPLHFGNGTRLTVT.